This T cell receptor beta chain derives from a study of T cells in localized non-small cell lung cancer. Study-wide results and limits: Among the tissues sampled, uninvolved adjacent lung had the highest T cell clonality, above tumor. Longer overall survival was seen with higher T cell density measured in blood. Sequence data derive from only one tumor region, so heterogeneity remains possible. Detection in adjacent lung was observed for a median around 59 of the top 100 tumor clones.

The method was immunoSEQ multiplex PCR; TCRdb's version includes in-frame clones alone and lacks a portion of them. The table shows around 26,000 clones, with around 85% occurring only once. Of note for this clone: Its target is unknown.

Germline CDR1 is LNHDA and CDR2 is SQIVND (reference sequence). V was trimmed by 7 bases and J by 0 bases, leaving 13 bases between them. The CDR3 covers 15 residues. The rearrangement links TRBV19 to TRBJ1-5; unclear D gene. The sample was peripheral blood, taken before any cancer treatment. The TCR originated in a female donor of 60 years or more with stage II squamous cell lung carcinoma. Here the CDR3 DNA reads TGTGCCAGTACCCGAGAGGCAAGTAGCAATCAGCCCCAGCATTTT. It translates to CASTREASSNQPQHF.